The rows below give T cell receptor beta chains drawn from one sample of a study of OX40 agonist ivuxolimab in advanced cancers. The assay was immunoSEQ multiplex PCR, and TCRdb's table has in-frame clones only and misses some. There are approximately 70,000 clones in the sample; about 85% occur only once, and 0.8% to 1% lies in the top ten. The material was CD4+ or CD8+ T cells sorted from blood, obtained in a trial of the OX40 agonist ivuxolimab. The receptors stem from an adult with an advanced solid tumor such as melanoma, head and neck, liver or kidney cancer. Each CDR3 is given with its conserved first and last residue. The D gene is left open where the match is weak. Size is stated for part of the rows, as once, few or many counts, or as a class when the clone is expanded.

TGTGCCAGCGGGGGCGCTAGCGGGAGAGAGACCCAGTACTTC | CASGGASGRETQYF | TRBV9 | - | TRBD2 | TRBJ2-5
TGTGCCAGCAGTTCCCCCCGAGGTAGCTCCTACAATGAGCAGTTCTTC | CASSSPRGSSYNEQFF | TRBV28 | - | - | TRBJ2-1
TGTGCCAGTAGTACCACAGGTTTACAAGAGACCCAGTACTTC | CASSTTGLQETQYF | TRBV19 | - | - | TRBJ2-5
TGTGCCTGGAGTGACGACGGGAACACTGAAGCTTTCTTT | CAWSDDGNTEAFF | TRBV30 | few | - | TRBJ1-1
TGCGCCAGCAGCCCCGGGTCGGGGAGAGGCTATGGCTACACCTTC | CASSPGSGRGYGYTF | TRBV10-2 | - | - | TRBJ1-2
TGTGCCAGCAGCTTACGCTCCCTAGGCACAGATACGCAGTATTTT | CASSLRSLGTDTQYF | TRBV7-9 | - | - | TRBJ2-3
TGTGCCAGCAGATCGGGACTATCTAATAAGGCTAATGAAAAACTGTTTTTT | CASRSGLSNKANEKLFF | TRBV6-4 | - | - | TRBJ1-4
TGTGCCAGCAGTCCCGGGACAGGCCTAAACTACGAGCAGTACTTC | CASSPGTGLNYEQYF | TRBV6-6 | - | TRBD1 | TRBJ2-7
TGTGCCAGCAGCCAAGAACAAAGACAGGCAGGGAACATTCAGTACTTC | CASSQEQRQAGNIQYF | TRBV4-2 | - | - | TRBJ2-4
TGTGCCAGCAGTTCACCGGGACAGAATAATCAGCCCCAGCATTTT | CASSSPGQNNQPQHF | TRBV28 | - | TRBD1 | TRBJ1-5
TGTGCCAGTAGTGTACAGGAGTACAATGAGCAGTTCTTC | CASSVQEYNEQFF | TRBV19 | - | - | TRBJ2-1
TGCGCCAGCAGCCAAGATGTTAGGACAGGGGGCCATCAGCCCCAGCATTTT | CASSQDVRTGGHQPQHF | TRBV4-3 | - | TRBD1 | TRBJ1-5
TGTGCCTATGAGCGGGGGGGCCCTCATGAGCAGTTCTTC | CAYERGGPHEQFF | TRBV30 | - | TRBD2 | TRBJ2-1
TGTGCCAGCAGCTCCCTCCCCCGGGGACGGAGCAATCAGCCCCAGCATTTT | CASSSLPRGRSNQPQHF | TRBV5-5 | few | - | TRBJ1-5
TGTGCCAGCAGCTTAGGTAGGGGACTAACAGATACGCAGTATTTT | CASSLGRGLTDTQYF | TRBV11-3 | - | TRBD2 | TRBJ2-3
TGTGCCAGCAGCCCCCTTAGCGGGGCCGGGACCCAGTACTTC | CASSPLSGAGTQYF | TRBV11-2 | - | TRBD2 | TRBJ2-5
TGTGCCAGCAGCTTAGGGGACAGACCCAATGAGCAGTTCTTC | CASSLGDRPNEQFF | TRBV7-6 | - | TRBD1 | TRBJ2-1
TGCGCCAGCAGCTTAACCGGGACAGGGGCTGAAGCTTTCTTT | CASSLTGTGAEAFF | TRBV5-1 | - | TRBD1 | TRBJ1-1
TGTGCCAGCAGCGTAGACAGCTCCTACGAGCAGTACTTC | CASSVDSSYEQYF | TRBV9 | - | - | TRBJ2-7
TGCGCCAGCAGTTCCCAGGGGAGACTAGCGGACGAAGGCGGGGAGCTGTTTTTT | CASSSQGRLADEGGELFF | TRBV5-1 | - | TRBD2 | TRBJ2-2
TGTGCCAGCAGCTTGGGGCAGGTCATGAATTCACCCCTCCACTTT | CASSLGQVMNSPLHF | TRBV5-4 | - | - | TRBJ1-6
TGTGCCAGCAGTCCGACTTTGACAGTCCTTGAAGCTTTCTTT | CASSPTLTVLEAFF | TRBV7-2 | - | - | TRBJ1-1
TGTGCCAGCAGTGCCACGGACAGAAACACTGAAGCTTTCTTT | CASSATDRNTEAFF | TRBV6-1 | - | - | TRBJ1-1
TGTGCCAGCAGTACCAGCGGGGGGGCCTCCGGGGAGCTGTTTTTT | CASSTSGGASGELFF | TRBV6-4 | - | TRBD2 | TRBJ2-2
TGTGCCAGCAGCCTAGGACCAGCAAGTACGCAGTATTTT | CASSLGPASTQYF | TRBV5-6 | - | - | TRBJ2-3
TGTGCCAGCAGCTTCGGACAGGGGGAGGGTGAGCAGTTCTTC | CASSFGQGEGEQFF | TRBV5-6 | - | TRBD1 | TRBJ2-1
TGTGCCAGCAGCCCATCCTCGGGGTACGGAAACACCATATATTTT | CASSPSSGYGNTIYF | TRBV4-2 | - | - | TRBJ1-3
TGTGCCAGCAGTTATTCAGAGAACACTGAAGCTTTCTTT | CASSYSENTEAFF | TRBV6-5 | - | - | TRBJ1-1